A selection of T cell receptor beta chains follows, all from one sample in a study of cytomegalovirus exposure and HLA in healthy donors. TCRdb's copy holds only in-frame clones and misses some; the assay was immunoSEQ multiplex PCR. In the table there are approximately 72,000 clones, 60% to 85% of which are singletons. Sequencing was done on a sample of PBMCs. The receptors were sampled from a male donor in good health and CMV-seropositive. The CDR3 runs from the conserved cysteine through the conserved F or W. Fields, in order: clone size, V gene, J gene, D gene, CDR3 DNA, CDR3 protein. D genes are given only for firm matches. Rows may omit the clone size; those that give it use once, few, many or a size class.

abundance: NA
v_gene: TRBV7-6
j_gene: TRBJ2-5
d_gene: NA
CDR3nt: TGTGCCAGCAGCCGTAGCGGAGTTCAAGAGACCCAGTACTTC
CDR3aa: CASSRSGVQETQYF

abundance: NA
v_gene: TRBV5-8
j_gene: TRBJ1-1
d_gene: TRBD1
CDR3nt: TGTGCCAGCAGCTTCGGACAGGGGAACACTGAAGCTTTCTTT
CDR3aa: CASSFGQGNTEAFF

abundance: NA
v_gene: TRBV6-6
j_gene: TRBJ2-3
d_gene: TRBD2
CDR3nt: TGTGCCAGCAGTTTGACTAGCGGGAGTCAGACAGATACGCAGTATTTT
CDR3aa: CASSLTSGSQTDTQYF

abundance: NA
v_gene: TRBV27
j_gene: TRBJ2-1
d_gene: TRBD2
CDR3nt: TGTGCCAGCAGTTCGGGACTAGCGGGACTCGAGCAGTTCTTC
CDR3aa: CASSSGLAGLEQFF

abundance: NA
v_gene: TRBV13
j_gene: TRBJ2-7
d_gene: NA
CDR3nt: TGTGCCAGCAGCTTAGGGAGCTCCTACGAGCAGTACTTC
CDR3aa: CASSLGSSYEQYF

abundance: NA
v_gene: TRBV29-1
j_gene: TRBJ2-3
d_gene: NA
CDR3nt: TGCAGCGTGGCGCTAGAAGATACGCAGTATTTT
CDR3aa: CSVALEDTQYF

abundance: NA
v_gene: TRBV7-8
j_gene: TRBJ2-6
d_gene: TRBD2
CDR3nt: TGTGCCAGCAGCGTTCCGGGACTAGATCTCTCTGGGGCCAACGTCCTGACTTTC
CDR3aa: CASSVPGLDLSGANVLTF

abundance: NA
v_gene: TRBV6-1
j_gene: TRBJ2-3
d_gene: TRBD2
CDR3nt: TGTGCCAGCAGAGCACTAGCGGGAGGCCCAGATACGCAGTATTTT
CDR3aa: CASRALAGGPDTQYF

abundance: NA
v_gene: TRBV2
j_gene: TRBJ1-5
d_gene: TRBD1
CDR3nt: TGTGCCAGTGACCGACAGGGGAATAGCAATCAGCCCCAGCATTTT
CDR3aa: CASDRQGNSNQPQHF

abundance: NA
v_gene: TRBV5-6
j_gene: TRBJ2-7
d_gene: TRBD1
CDR3nt: TGTGCCAGCAGCTTTGGGACAGGGGCGGGCGAGCAGTACTTC
CDR3aa: CASSFGTGAGEQYF

abundance: NA
v_gene: TRBV5-1
j_gene: TRBJ2-1
d_gene: TRBD1
CDR3nt: TGCGCCAGCAGGCCCGGGACAGGGTCCAATGAGCAGTTCTTC
CDR3aa: CASRPGTGSNEQFF

abundance: NA
v_gene: TRBV11-2
j_gene: TRBJ2-7
d_gene: NA
CDR3nt: TGTGCCAGCAGCTTATTAACTGGACGGAGGAGCTCCTACGAGCAGTACTTC
CDR3aa: CASSLLTGRRSSYEQYF

abundance: NA
v_gene: TRBV29-1
j_gene: TRBJ2-7
d_gene: NA
CDR3nt: TGCAGCGCCCGAGTTCGACAGGTAAGCTCCTACGAGCAGTACTTC
CDR3aa: CSARVRQVSSYEQYF

abundance: NA
v_gene: TRBV7-2
j_gene: TRBJ1-2
d_gene: TRBD1
CDR3nt: TGTGCCAGCAGTTACAACCGACAGGGGGACTACACCTTC
CDR3aa: CASSYNRQGDYTF

abundance: NA
v_gene: TRBV27
j_gene: TRBJ2-1
d_gene: NA
CDR3nt: TGTGCCAGCAGTTTACAGGGAAGCAATGAGCAGTTCTTC
CDR3aa: CASSLQGSNEQFF

abundance: NA
v_gene: TRBV1
j_gene: TRBJ2-7
d_gene: NA
CDR3nt: TGCACCAGCAGCCACCCCCCCGGGGAGCAACGCTACGAGCAGTACTTC
CDR3aa: CTSSHPPGEQRYEQYF

abundance: NA
v_gene: TRBV7-6
j_gene: TRBJ1-2
d_gene: TRBD1
CDR3nt: TGTGCCAGCGTGGGGACAGGGGAAATCTATGGCTACACCTTC
CDR3aa: CASVGTGEIYGYTF

abundance: NA
v_gene: TRBV27
j_gene: TRBJ2-1
d_gene: TRBD2
CDR3nt: TGTGCCAGCGGACCGAACGTATTCCGGGGGGGGTCCTACAATGAGCAGTTCTTC
CDR3aa: CASGPNVFRGGSYNEQFF

abundance: NA
v_gene: TRBV9
j_gene: TRBJ1-4
d_gene: NA
CDR3nt: TGTGCCAGCAGCGTAGCGGTCAAGGGGGTGGGTGAAAAACTGTTTTTT
CDR3aa: CASSVAVKGVGEKLFF

abundance: NA
v_gene: TRBV15
j_gene: TRBJ1-5
d_gene: TRBD1
CDR3nt: TGTGCCACCAGCAGAGATTCCGGAACAGGGGTGGGCAATCAGCCCCAGCATTTT
CDR3aa: CATSRDSGTGVGNQPQHF

abundance: NA
v_gene: TRBV15
j_gene: TRBJ1-5
d_gene: NA
CDR3nt: TGTGCCACCAGCCTCGGGGAGGTCAATCAGCCCCAGCATTTT
CDR3aa: CATSLGEVNQPQHF

abundance: NA
v_gene: TRBV7-9
j_gene: TRBJ2-7
d_gene: NA
CDR3nt: TGTGCCAGCAGCTCCGACACAACCAGACACGAGCAGTACTTC
CDR3aa: CASSSDTTRHEQYF

abundance: NA
v_gene: TRBV9
j_gene: TRBJ2-1
d_gene: TRBD2
CDR3nt: TGTGCCAGCAGCGTAGGCCGCCTAGCGGGGGGGCCCGATGAGCAGTTCTTC
CDR3aa: CASSVGRLAGGPDEQFF

abundance: NA
v_gene: TRBV4-1
j_gene: TRBJ2-2
d_gene: TRBD1
CDR3nt: TGCGCCAGCAGCCAAGATAGGACAGGGATGTCCACCGGGGAGCTGTTTTTT
CDR3aa: CASSQDRTGMSTGELFF

abundance: NA
v_gene: TRBV7-3
j_gene: TRBJ2-3
d_gene: NA
CDR3nt: TGTGCCAGCAGGGAGGGGGCGCTTGATACGCAGTATTTT
CDR3aa: CASREGALDTQYF

abundance: NA
v_gene: TRBV15
j_gene: TRBJ2-7
d_gene: TRBD1
CDR3nt: TGTGCCACCAGCAGAGGTGAGGGACAGGGTTCCTACGAGCAGTACTTC
CDR3aa: CATSRGEGQGSYEQYF

abundance: once
v_gene: TRBV27
j_gene: TRBJ2-2
d_gene: TRBD2
CDR3nt: TGTGCCAGCAGTTTGGGGGCTAGCGGGACGACCGGGGAGCTGTTTTTT
CDR3aa: CASSLGASGTTGELFF

abundance: NA
v_gene: TRBV2
j_gene: TRBJ1-2
d_gene: TRBD1
CDR3nt: TGTGCCATCAAAACCCTCCGGACAGGGGGCGGCTACACCTTC
CDR3aa: CAIKTLRTGGGYTF

abundance: NA
v_gene: TRBV7-8
j_gene: TRBJ1-2
d_gene: TRBD1
CDR3nt: TGTGCCAGCAGCTTATTCAGGACAGGGGCTGACTATGGCTACACCTTC
CDR3aa: CASSLFRTGADYGYTF

abundance: NA
v_gene: TRBV7-6
j_gene: TRBJ2-1
d_gene: TRBD2
CDR3nt: TGTGCCAGCAGCTCGGGCGGGGGGGGCTCCAATGAGCAGTTCTTC
CDR3aa: CASSSGGGGSNEQFF

abundance: NA
v_gene: TRBV7-8
j_gene: TRBJ2-2
d_gene: TRBD2
CDR3nt: TGTGCCAGCAGCTTAGGTCAACAGCGGGAGTCGTACACCGGGGAGCTGTTTTTT
CDR3aa: CASSLGQQRESYTGELFF

abundance: NA
v_gene: TRBV5-1
j_gene: TRBJ1-3
d_gene: NA
CDR3nt: TGCGCCAGCAGCCCAATACCCACCTTGACAGGCAGGGGAAACACCATATATTTT
CDR3aa: CASSPIPTLTGRGNTIYF

abundance: NA
v_gene: TRBV27
j_gene: TRBJ2-2
d_gene: NA
CDR3nt: TGTGCCAGCAGTTTGGTACAGGCGATCGGGGAGCTGTTTTTT
CDR3aa: CASSLVQAIGELFF

abundance: NA
v_gene: TRBV4-1
j_gene: TRBJ2-1
d_gene: NA
CDR3nt: TGCGCCAGCAGCCAAGTCCCAGGCTCCTCCTACAATGAGCAGTTCTTC
CDR3aa: CASSQVPGSSYNEQFF

abundance: NA
v_gene: TRBV19
j_gene: TRBJ2-1
d_gene: NA
CDR3nt: TGTGCCAGTAGTCCATACGGGGGTAATGAGCAGTTCTTC
CDR3aa: CASSPYGGNEQFF

abundance: NA
v_gene: TRBV30
j_gene: TRBJ2-3
d_gene: NA
CDR3nt: TGTGCCTGGTCCCCGGCGGGGACAGATACGCAGTATTTT
CDR3aa: CAWSPAGTDTQYF

abundance: NA
v_gene: TRBV29-1
j_gene: TRBJ2-5
d_gene: TRBD1
CDR3nt: TGCAGCGTAGTTTGGACAGGACAAGAGACCCAGTACTTC
CDR3aa: CSVVWTGQETQYF

abundance: NA
v_gene: TRBV4-1
j_gene: TRBJ2-5
d_gene: TRBD1
CDR3nt: TGCGCCAGCAGCCAGCCGAGGACAGGGCAAAAAGAGACCCAGTACTTC
CDR3aa: CASSQPRTGQKETQYF

abundance: NA
v_gene: TRBV30
j_gene: TRBJ2-5
d_gene: TRBD2
CDR3nt: TGTGCCTGGAGTGGACTAGCGGGAGTAAGGGAGACCCAGTACTTC
CDR3aa: CAWSGLAGVRETQYF